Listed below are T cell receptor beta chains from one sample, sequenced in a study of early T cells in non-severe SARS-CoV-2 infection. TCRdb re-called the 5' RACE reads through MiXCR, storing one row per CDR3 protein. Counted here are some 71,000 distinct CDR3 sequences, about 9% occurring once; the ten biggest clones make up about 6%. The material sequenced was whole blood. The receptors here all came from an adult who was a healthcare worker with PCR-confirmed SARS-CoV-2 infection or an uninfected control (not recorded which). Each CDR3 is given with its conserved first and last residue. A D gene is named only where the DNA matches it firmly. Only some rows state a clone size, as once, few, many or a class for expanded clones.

CASEGQGDEQFF,TGTGCCAGTGAGGGCCAAGGCGATGAGCAGTTCTTC,NA,TRBV19,many,TRBJ2-1
CASSAGPEGTDTQYF,TGTGCCAGCAGCGCCGGTCCTGAGGGCACAGATACGCAGTATTTT,NA,TRBV9,NA,TRBJ2-3
CSVSVTEAFF,TGCAGCGTTTCGGTCACTGAAGCTTTCTTT,NA,TRBV29-1,many,TRBJ1-1
CASSPGLGTDTQYF,TGTGCCAGCAGTCCCGGGTTAGGCACAGATACGCAGTATTTT,NA,TRBV6-2/TRBV6-3,many,TRBJ2-3
CSAIDGGEETQYF,TGCAGTGCGATTGATGGCGGGGAAGAGACCCAGTACTTC,NA,TRBV20-1,NA,TRBJ2-5
CASSYSGQGAWEQYF,TGTGCCAGCAGTTACTCAGGACAGGGGGCGTGGGAGCAGTACTTC,TRBD1,TRBV6-5,many,TRBJ2-7
CASRRDTGGRRDTQYF,TGTGCCAGCAGACGAGATACAGGGGGCCGGCGGGATACGCAGTATTTT,NA,TRBV21-1,NA,TRBJ2-3
CSAREEIQPQHF,TGCAGTGCTAGAGAAGAGATTCAGCCCCAGCATTTT,NA,TRBV20-1,many,TRBJ1-5
CATSRVSGTTDTQYF,TGTGCCACCAGCAGAGTGAGCGGAACCACAGATACGCAGTATTTT,NA,TRBV15,few,TRBJ2-3
CASSEGPSQETQYF,TGTGCCAGCAGCGAGGGACCGAGCCAAGAGACCCAGTACTTC,NA,TRBV7-2,many,TRBJ2-5
CASRKTSGTGELFF,TGTGCCAGCAGAAAAACTAGCGGCACCGGGGAGCTGTTTTTT,TRBD2,TRBV6-2/TRBV6-3,NA,TRBJ2-2
CASSEVAGSLNNEQFF,TGCGCCAGCAGTGAGGTAGCGGGGTCCTTGAACAATGAGCAGTTCTTC,TRBD2,TRBV10-1,many,TRBJ2-1
CASSLGDEKLFF,TGTGCCAGCAGCTTAGGGGATGAAAAACTGTTTTTT,NA,TRBV5-5,few,TRBJ1-4
CASSLALGAVDTQYF,TGTGCCAGCAGCTTGGCCTTGGGGGCGGTAGATACGCAGTATTTT,NA,TRBV5-4,NA,TRBJ2-3
CASRTTGYPGYTF,TGTGCCAGCAGAACGACAGGGTACCCTGGCTACACCTTC,TRBD1,TRBV6-1,few,TRBJ1-2
CASSEDIRGRNSPLHF,TGTGCCAGCAGCGAAGATATCAGGGGTAGGAATTCACCCCTCCACTTT,NA,TRBV4-2,many,TRBJ1-6
CAWARDGDTQYF,TGTGCCTGGGCTAGGGATGGTGATACGCAGTATTTT,NA,TRBV30,few,TRBJ2-3
CASSQTRHEQFF,TGTGCCAGCAGTCAGACTAGGCATGAGCAGTTCTTC,NA,TRBV12-3/TRBV12-4,NA,TRBJ2-1
CASSSPRTYNEQFF,TGTGCCAGCAGCTCCCCCAGGACCTACAATGAGCAGTTCTTC,NA,TRBV5-4,few,TRBJ2-1
CASRAGTAGNTGELFF,TGCGCCAGCCGGGCGGGTACGGCAGGGAACACCGGGGAGCTGTTTTTT,NA,TRBV5-1,many,TRBJ2-2
CASSRGWSSYEQYF,TGTGCCAGCTCCAGGGGGTGGAGCTCCTACGAGCAGTACTTC,TRBD1,TRBV19,NA,TRBJ2-7
CASSFTTVTDTQYF,TGCGCCAGCAGCTTTACGACAGTGACAGATACGCAGTATTTT,NA,TRBV5-1,many,TRBJ2-3
CASMSENTANYGYTF,TGTGCCAGTATGAGTGAAAACACAGCTAACTATGGCTACACCTTC,NA,TRBV6-5,few,TRBJ1-2
CASRRPGQGANEQFF,TGTGCCAGCAGGAGACCGGGACAGGGGGCCAATGAGCAGTTCTTC,TRBD1,TRBV7-9,many,TRBJ2-1
CASSEGGTSGRASTDTQYF,TGTGCCAGCAGCGAGGGAGGGACTAGCGGGAGGGCGAGCACAGATACGCAGTATTTT,TRBD2,TRBV7-6,few,TRBJ2-3
CATCETRTSWNTEAFF,TGTGCCACTTGCGAGACAAGGACCTCCTGGAACACTGAAGCTTTCTTT,NA,TRBV7-9,NA,TRBJ1-1
CASSQLLAGGSGTGELFF,TGTGCCAGCAGCCAACTACTAGCGGGAGGTTCGGGCACCGGGGAGCTGTTTTTT,TRBD2,TRBV4-2,many,TRBJ2-2
CASTNLPNTGELFF,TGTGCCAGCACCAACCTACCGAACACCGGGGAGCTGTTTTTT,NA,TRBV6-6,many,TRBJ2-2